A single sample is the source of the 5 T cell receptor beta chains below, sequenced in a study of blood T cell repertoires in COVID-19. Here immunoSEQ multiplex PCR was the method, and the copy in TCRdb shows in-frame clones only, minus some. The sample yields approximately 130,000 clones, about 86% seen once. Sample: PBMCs or T cells enriched from blood (not recorded which). The receptors stem from a woman aged 45-65 years who had recovered from COVID-19.

A few counts support this clone. This rearrangement joins TRBV10-3 to TRBJ1-6; TRBD1 agrees at 8 bases. CDR3 length: 15 amino acids. V lost 1 base, J lost 9 bases, and 5 bases stayed unmatched. CDR1 and CDR2 from the germline V gene are ENHRY and SYGVKD. The CDR3 spells CAISEWTGLGSPLHF. In DNA form, the CDR3 reads TGTGCCATCAGTGAGTGGACAGGGCTGGGTTCACCCCTCCACTTT.

V usage is TRBV7-3 and J usage is TRBJ2-7; 7 nucleotides match TRBD1. V was clipped by 0 bases and J by 5 bases; unmatched bases: 4. In germline, CDR1 is SGHTA, CDR2 FQGTGA. This CDR3 contains 14 residues. CDR3 in amino acids: CASSLTGTVHEQYF. As DNA, the CDR3 is TGTGCCAGCAGCTTAACCGGGACAGTTCACGAGCAGTACTTC.

The V and J genes are TRBV16 and TRBJ1-1, with 7 bases fitting TRBD1. The V segment lost 0 bases and the J segment 0 bases; nucleotides outside the gene matches: 1. Per the germline V gene, CDR1 is KGHSY and CDR2 is FQNENV. This CDR3 contains 15 residues. The CDR3 protein is CASSQSGTVNTEAFF. CDR3 sequence (DNA): TGTGCCAGCAGCCAATCTGGGACAGTGAACACTGAAGCTTTCTTT. Complete variable domain (other parts from reference TRBV16 and TRBJ1-1): GEEVAQTPKHLVRGEGQKAKLYCAPIKGHSYVFWYQQVLKNEFKFLISFQNENVFDETGMPKERFSAKCLPNSPCSLEIQATKLEDSAVYFCASSQSGTVNTEAFFGQGTRLTVV.

The J gene is TRBJ2-7, the V gene TRBV10-3; TRBD1 might be the D (6 bases). This CDR3 region has 16 residues. Trimming took 4 bases from V and 1 from J, leaving 17 bases between them. Germline V gene sequence: CDR1 ENHRY, CDR2 SYGVKD. The CDR3 loop reads CAISAGTGPMSYEQYF. The DNA for the CDR3 is TGTGCCATCAGTGCGGGAACAGGGCCAATGTCCTACGAGCAGTACTTC.

The V and J genes are TRBV6-2 or TRBV6-3 and TRBJ2-7, with a weak D call TRBD1 (6 bases). The germline CDR1 and CDR2 sequences are MNHEY and SVGEGT. Trimming took off 6 bases at V and 6 bases at J, with 30 bases between the two ends. The CDR3 contains 18 residues. CDR3: CASSPTDSPGVRFTEQYF. The CDR3 coding sequence is TGTGCCAGCAGCCCTACGGACAGCCCTGGCGTCCGCTTTACCGAGCAGTACTTC.